The T cell receptor (beta chain) under discussion was sequenced for a study of radiotherapy plus CTLA-4 blockade in lung cancer (dated by TCRdb to the late 2010s). Some background on the complete study: Among enrolled patients, under 20% had an objective response and roughly 33% reached disease control.

For this clone: The specificity of this receptor is unknown. Base qualities were left out, and no much larger clone turns up one base away.

Paper-wide results and their limitations: After treatment with radiotherapy and ipilimumab, TCR clones that originated in tumors expanded in peripheral blood. The strongest predictors of response were reported to be early dynamic shifts in blood T cell clones along with a rise in serum interferon-beta following radiation.

The study tested focal radiation therapy combined with CTLA-4 blockade (ipilimumab) in patients with chemo-refractory metastatic non-small-cell lung cancer. To prepare the library, the immunoSEQ multiplex PCR assay was applied. Not all clones reach the TCRdb copy of this immuneACCESS table, which keeps in-frame sequences only. Checked studies attribute under half of the gap to unresolved V genes and leave the rest unexplained. For this sample there are around 70,000 clones; around 90% appear just once. Together, the top ten hold around 40% of the sample. Trimming leaves V shorter by 8 bases and J shorter by 7 bases, with the junction holding 4 bases beyond the gene matches. From a lookup of the germline V gene, CDR1 and CDR2 are MNHNS and SASEGT. From its cysteine to its phenylalanine, the CDR3 spans 12 amino acids. The read is trimmed to its CDR3 DNA, 36 bases read in frame from base 1.

The chain couples TRBV6-1 to TRBJ2-1; TRBD2 aligns with 8 central bases. The sample in question was peripheral blood, obtained from a patient treated with radiotherapy plus ipilimumab. The sequence was obtained from a human donor with non-small cell lung cancer that progressed on radiotherapy plus ipilimumab. The CDR3 amino acid sequence is: CASGTRGNEQFF. The nucleotides are TGTGCCAGCGGGACTAGGGGGAATGAGCAGTTCTTC.